These T cell receptor beta chains were read from a single sample in a study of CD8 T cells in ankylosing spondylitis. TCRdb used MiXCR to reprocess the 5' RACE reads, holding one entry per CDR3 protein. The profile shows 150,000 to 200,000 distinct CDR3 sequences, around a sixth of them singletons. The sequenced sample consisted of blood, either unsorted or a sorted T cell fraction (not recorded which). The receptors shown here come from a male donor aged 5-30 years with ankylosing spondylitis or in good health (not recorded which). Both conserved end residues are part of each CDR3. A D gene is named only where the DNA matches it firmly. Size is omitted from some rows. Given values are once, few, many or a class for expanded clones.

D gene	clone size	V gene	J gene	CDR3 DNA	CDR3 protein
TRBD2	many	TRBV5-1	TRBJ2-3	TGCGCCAGCAGCTTGGGGTTTTCGGCGGGAGGTACAGATACGCAGTATTTT	CASSLGFSAGGTDTQYF
NA	many	TRBV12-3/TRBV12-4	TRBJ2-6	TGTGCCAGCAGTTCTTACTCTGGGGCCAACGTCCTGACTTTC	CASSSYSGANVLTF
TRBD1	many	TRBV25-1	TRBJ2-1	TGTGCCAGCAGTGCCGTGGACAGGGGCGGTGGTGAGCAGTTCTTC	CASSAVDRGGGEQFF
TRBD1	many	TRBV29-1	TRBJ1-3	TGCAGCGTTGGGACAGGGGCCTCTGGAAACACCATATATTTT	CSVGTGASGNTIYF
TRBD2	many	TRBV19	TRBJ2-1	TGTGCCAGTAGCCCTAGCGGACGACAGCCGAACAATGAGCAGTTCTTC	CASSPSGRQPNNEQFF
TRBD2	many	TRBV6-2/TRBV6-3	TRBJ2-3	TGTGCCAGCAGTTACTCCGGGACTAGCGGGCCAGATACGCAGTATTTT	CASSYSGTSGPDTQYF
NA	NA	TRBV7-2	TRBJ2-7	TGTGCCAGCAGCTTAGTTGACGGTTACGAATACGAGCAGTACTTC	CASSLVDGYEYEQYF
TRBD1	many	TRBV7-2	TRBJ1-4	TGTGCCAGCAGCACACAGGGGGCAGCTAATGAAAAACTGTTTTTT	CASSTQGAANEKLFF
TRBD2	many	TRBV20-1	TRBJ2-1	TGCAGTGCTAGGAGCGACGGGGAACTTAGCGGGAGCTCCTACAATGAGCAGTTCTTC	CSARSDGELSGSSYNEQFF
NA	once	TRBV29-1	TRBJ1-2	TGCAGCGTTGAAAGGGGCGGTGGCTACACCTTC	CSVERGGGYTF
NA	many	TRBV30	TRBJ1-2	TGTGCCTGGAGAAGTCAACGCTATGGCTACACCTTC	CAWRSQRYGYTF
NA	NA	TRBV7-2	TRBJ2-3	TGTGCCAGCGAAGGCGGCCTCACAGATACGCAGTATTTT	CASEGGLTDTQYF
TRBD1	NA	TRBV29-1	TRBJ2-1	TGCAGCGTACCGGGACAGGGAGGGAATGAGCAGTTCTTC	CSVPGQGGNEQFF
TRBD2	NA	TRBV10-2	TRBJ2-1	TGCGCCAGCTCGGGACTAGGTAATGATGAGCAGTTCTTC	CASSGLGNDEQFF
NA	many	TRBV6-5	TRBJ1-1	TGTGCCAGCAGTCCAATGTCAGCCCCGAACACTGAAGCTTTCTTT	CASSPMSAPNTEAFF
TRBD1	many	TRBV2	TRBJ1-5	TGTGCCAGCAGCCTCGAGACAGGGGGCCTCAATCAGCCCCAGCATTTT	CASSLETGGLNQPQHF
NA	many	TRBV3-1	TRBJ2-7	TGTGCCAGCAGCCAAGGGCTAGCGAGCTACGAGCAGTACTTC	CASSQGLASYEQYF
TRBD1	many	TRBV5-1	TRBJ1-1	TGCGCCAGCAGCTCAAGGCCTCTCAGGGGGATGAGTTCGGGGACTGAAGCTTTCTTT	CASSSRPLRGMSSGTEAFF
TRBD1	many	TRBV4-1	TRBJ2-2	TGCGCCAGCAGCCAAGAAGGGACAGGGAAGATGGGCGGGGAGCTGTTTTTT	CASSQEGTGKMGGELFF
NA	many	TRBV7-2	TRBJ2-5	TGTGCCAGCAGCTTAGGGCCCAGAGAGACCCAGTACTTC	CASSLGPRETQYF
NA	NA	TRBV29-1	TRBJ2-3	TGCAGCGTTGAAGGGACTTCCACAGATACGCAGTATTTT	CSVEGTSTDTQYF
TRBD1	many	TRBV20-1	TRBJ1-5	TGCAGTGCTAGAGATGAGGCCAGGGGGCCCGGTCAGCCCCAGCATTTT	CSARDEARGPGQPQHF
NA	NA	TRBV10-3	TRBJ2-7	TGTGCCATCAGTGTTCGCGACCTCGACAGTAACGAGCAGTACTTC	CAISVRDLDSNEQYF
NA	many	TRBV5-1	TRBJ2-1	TGCGCCAGCAGCAAAGCGGGTCTCAATGAGCAGTTCTTC	CASSKAGLNEQFF
NA	many	TRBV12-3/TRBV12-4	TRBJ2-3	TGTGCCAGCAGTTTTGGACGGGTTGGTGATACGCAGTATTTT	CASSFGRVGDTQYF
NA	many	TRBV6-5	TRBJ1-6	TGTGCCAGCAGTTATGGTCGCGGGGGCCGTAATTCACCCCTCCACTTT	CASSYGRGGRNSPLHF
NA	many	TRBV7-9	TRBJ1-3	TGTGCCAGCAGCTTACAGTCGAGGAGTAACACCATATATTTT	CASSLQSRSNTIYF
NA	NA	TRBV29-1	TRBJ2-5	TGCAGCGCGGCTCAAGAGACCCAGTACTTC	CSAAQETQYF
NA	many	TRBV20-1	TRBJ1-5	TGCAGTGCTATCACAGGGAATAGCAATCAGCCCCAGCATTTT	CSAITGNSNQPQHF
NA	many	TRBV19	TRBJ1-6	TGTGCCAGTAGATCCCGGGGAGTCCCTATTATACCCCTCCACTTT	CASRSRGVPIIPLHF
NA	NA	TRBV4-3	TRBJ1-5	TGCGCCAGCAGCCAAGATCCCCACGGTCAGCCCCAGCATTTT	CASSQDPHGQPQHF
NA	few	TRBV6-6	TRBJ2-3	TGTGCCAGCAGTGGCCCGGGCGGCACAGATACGCAGTATTTT	CASSGPGGTDTQYF
NA	many	TRBV24-1	TRBJ2-2	TGTGCCACCAGTGATTTGGGGGCTAGCAGAGACACCGGGGAGCTGTTTTTT	CATSDLGASRDTGELFF